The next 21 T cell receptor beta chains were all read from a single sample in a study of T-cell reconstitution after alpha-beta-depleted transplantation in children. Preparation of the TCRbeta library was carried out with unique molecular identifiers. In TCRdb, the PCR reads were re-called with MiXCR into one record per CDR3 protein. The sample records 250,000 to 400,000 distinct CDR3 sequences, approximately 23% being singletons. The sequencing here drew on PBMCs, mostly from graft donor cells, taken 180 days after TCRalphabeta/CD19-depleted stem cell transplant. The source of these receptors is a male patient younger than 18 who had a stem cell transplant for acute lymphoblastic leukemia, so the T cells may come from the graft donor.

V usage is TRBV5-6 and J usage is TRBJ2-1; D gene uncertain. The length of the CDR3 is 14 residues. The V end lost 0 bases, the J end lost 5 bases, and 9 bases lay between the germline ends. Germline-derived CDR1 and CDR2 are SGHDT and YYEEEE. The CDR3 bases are TGTGCCAGCAGCTTGGCCGTATTTAACAATGAGCAGTTCTTC. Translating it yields CASSLAVFNNEQFF.

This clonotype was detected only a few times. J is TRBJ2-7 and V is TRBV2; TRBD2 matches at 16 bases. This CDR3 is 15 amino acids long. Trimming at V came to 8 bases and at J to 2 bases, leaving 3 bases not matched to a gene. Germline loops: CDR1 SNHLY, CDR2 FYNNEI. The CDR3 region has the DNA TGTGCCAGCTCGGGACTAGCGGGAGGGGCCTACGAGCAGTACTTC. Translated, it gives CASSGLAGGAYEQYF.

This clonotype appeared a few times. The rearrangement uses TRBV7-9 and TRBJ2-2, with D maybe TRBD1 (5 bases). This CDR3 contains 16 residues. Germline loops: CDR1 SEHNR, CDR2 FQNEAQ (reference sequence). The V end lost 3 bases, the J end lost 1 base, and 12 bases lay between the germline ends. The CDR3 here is CASSFPTGLNTGELFF. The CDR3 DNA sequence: TGTGCCAGCAGCTTCCCCACAGGTTTGAACACCGGGGAGCTGTTTTTT.

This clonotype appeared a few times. This chain's CDR3 is CASSPREARHRNTEAFF. The CDR3 DNA is TGTGCCAGCAGCCCAAGGGAGGCTCGGCACCGGAACACTGAAGCTTTCTTT. The chain uses TRBV7-9 and TRBJ1-1; no reliable D call. V lost 5 bases and J lost 1, with 20 bases in between. The CDR3 runs 17 residues. Germline CDR1 reads SEHNR; CDR2 reads FQNEAQ (reference sequence).

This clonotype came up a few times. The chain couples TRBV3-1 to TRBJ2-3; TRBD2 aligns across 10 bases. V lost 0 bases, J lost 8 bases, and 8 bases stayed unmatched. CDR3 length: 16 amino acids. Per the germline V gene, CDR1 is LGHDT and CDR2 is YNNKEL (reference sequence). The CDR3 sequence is CASSQDITSGTVTQYF. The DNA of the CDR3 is TGTGCCAGCAGCCAAGATATCACTAGCGGGACCGTTACGCAGTATTTT.

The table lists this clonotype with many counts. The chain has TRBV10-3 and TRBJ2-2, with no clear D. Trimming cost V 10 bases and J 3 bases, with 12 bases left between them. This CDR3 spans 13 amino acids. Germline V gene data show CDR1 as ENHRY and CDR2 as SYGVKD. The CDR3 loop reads CATKGRDTGELFF. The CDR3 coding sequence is TGTGCCACCAAAGGTCGCGACACCGGGGAGCTGTTTTTT.

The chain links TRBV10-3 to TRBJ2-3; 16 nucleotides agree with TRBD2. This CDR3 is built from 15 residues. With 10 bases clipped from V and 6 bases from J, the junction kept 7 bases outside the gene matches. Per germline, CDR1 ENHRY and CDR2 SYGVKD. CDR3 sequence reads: CATSGTSGRDDTQYF. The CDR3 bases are TGTGCCACCAGCGGGACTAGCGGGAGGGATGATACGCAGTATTTT.

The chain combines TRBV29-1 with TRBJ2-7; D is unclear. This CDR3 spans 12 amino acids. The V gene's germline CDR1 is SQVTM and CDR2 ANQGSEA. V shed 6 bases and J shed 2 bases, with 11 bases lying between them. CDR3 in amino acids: CSVVESPYEQYF. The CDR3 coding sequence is TGCAGCGTCGTAGAATCCCCCTACGAGCAGTACTTC.

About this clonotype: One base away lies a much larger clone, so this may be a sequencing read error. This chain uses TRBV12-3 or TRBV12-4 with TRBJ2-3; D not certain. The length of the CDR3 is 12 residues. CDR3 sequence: CAGSLRTDTQYF. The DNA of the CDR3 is TGTGCCGGCAGTTTACGCACAGATACGCAGTATTTT.

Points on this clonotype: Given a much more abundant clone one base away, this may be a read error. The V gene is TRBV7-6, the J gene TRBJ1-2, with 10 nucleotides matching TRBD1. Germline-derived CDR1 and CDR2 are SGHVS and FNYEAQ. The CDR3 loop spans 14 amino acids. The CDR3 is CASSLGQGNYGDTF. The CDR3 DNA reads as TGTGCCAGCAGCTTGGGACAGGGGAACTATGGCGACACCTTC.

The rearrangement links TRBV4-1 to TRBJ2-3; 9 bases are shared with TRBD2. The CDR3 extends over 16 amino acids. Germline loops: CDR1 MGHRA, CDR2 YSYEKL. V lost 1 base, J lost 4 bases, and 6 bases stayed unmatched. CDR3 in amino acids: CASSQVGSGSSDTQYF. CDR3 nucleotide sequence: TGCGCCAGCAGCCAAGTCGGTAGCGGGAGTTCAGATACGCAGTATTTT.

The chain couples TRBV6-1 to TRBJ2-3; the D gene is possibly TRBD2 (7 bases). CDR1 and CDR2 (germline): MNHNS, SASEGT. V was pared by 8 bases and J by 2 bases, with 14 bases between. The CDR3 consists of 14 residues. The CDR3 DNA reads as TGTGCCAGCGGGGAGGGGGGGTTCACAGATACGCAGTATTTT. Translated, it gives CASGEGGFTDTQYF.

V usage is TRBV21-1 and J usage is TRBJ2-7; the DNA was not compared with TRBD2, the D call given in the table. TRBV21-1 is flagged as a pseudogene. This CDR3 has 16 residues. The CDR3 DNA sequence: TGTGCCAGTCCCTTTGGGCCGGCAGCTACTTCCTACGAGCAGTACTTC. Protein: CASPFGPAATSYEQYF.

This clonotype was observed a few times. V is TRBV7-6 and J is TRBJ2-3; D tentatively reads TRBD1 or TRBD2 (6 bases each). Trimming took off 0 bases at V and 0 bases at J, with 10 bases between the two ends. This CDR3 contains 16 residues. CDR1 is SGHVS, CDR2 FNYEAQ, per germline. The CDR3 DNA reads TGTGCCAGCAGCTTAGCGGGGGGCGGGAGCACAGATACGCAGTATTTT. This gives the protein CASSLAGGGSTDTQYF.

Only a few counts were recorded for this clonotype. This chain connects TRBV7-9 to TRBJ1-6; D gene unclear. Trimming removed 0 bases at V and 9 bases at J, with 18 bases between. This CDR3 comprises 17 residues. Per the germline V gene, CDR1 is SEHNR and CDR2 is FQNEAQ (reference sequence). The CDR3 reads CASSLAGFSTAGSPLHF. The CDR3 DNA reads TGTGCCAGCAGCTTAGCTGGGTTTTCCACTGCCGGTTCACCCCTCCACTTT.

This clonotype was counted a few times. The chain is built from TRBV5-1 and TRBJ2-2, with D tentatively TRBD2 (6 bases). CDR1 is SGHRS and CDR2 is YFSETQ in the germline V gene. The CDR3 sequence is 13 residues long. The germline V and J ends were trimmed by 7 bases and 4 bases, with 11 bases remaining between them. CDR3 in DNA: TGCGCCAGCCGGGGGATGGGCACCGGGGAGCTGTTTTTT. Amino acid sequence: CASRGMGTGELFF.

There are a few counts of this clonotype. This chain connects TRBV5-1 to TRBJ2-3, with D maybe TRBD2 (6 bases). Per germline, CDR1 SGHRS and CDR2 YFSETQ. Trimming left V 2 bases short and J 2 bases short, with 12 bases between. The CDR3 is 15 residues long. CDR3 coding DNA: TGCGCCAGCAGCTTAGAACTAGCTCTCACAGATACGCAGTATTTT. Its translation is CASSLELALTDTQYF.

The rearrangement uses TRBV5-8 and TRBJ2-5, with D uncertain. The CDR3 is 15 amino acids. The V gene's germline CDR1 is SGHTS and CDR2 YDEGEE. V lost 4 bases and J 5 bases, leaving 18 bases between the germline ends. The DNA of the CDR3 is TGTGCCAGCAGCCCGGACGCCCACCGGGTTGAGACCCAGTACTTC. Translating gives CASSPDAHRVETQYF.

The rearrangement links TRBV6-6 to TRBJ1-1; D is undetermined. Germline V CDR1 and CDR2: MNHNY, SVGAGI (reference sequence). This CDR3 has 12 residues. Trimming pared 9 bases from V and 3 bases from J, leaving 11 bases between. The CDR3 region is CASTPRDTEAFF. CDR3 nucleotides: TGTGCCAGTACCCCCCGGGACACTGAAGCTTTCTTT.

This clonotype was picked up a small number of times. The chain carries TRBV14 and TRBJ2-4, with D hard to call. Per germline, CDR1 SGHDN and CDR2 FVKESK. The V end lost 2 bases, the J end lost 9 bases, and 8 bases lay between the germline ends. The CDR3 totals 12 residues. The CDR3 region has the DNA TGTGCCAGCAGCCAATCTCGAGGCATTCAGTACTTC. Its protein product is CASSQSRGIQYF.

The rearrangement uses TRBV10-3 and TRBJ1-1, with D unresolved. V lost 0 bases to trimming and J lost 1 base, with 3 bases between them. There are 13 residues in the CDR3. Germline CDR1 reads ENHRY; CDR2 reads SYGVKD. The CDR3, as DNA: TGTGCCATCAGTGAGTCTTCGAACACTGAAGCTTTCTTT. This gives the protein CAISESSNTEAFF.